Shown below are 18 T cell receptor beta chains from a single sample sequenced in a study of regulatory T cells in long-lasting Graves disease. With iRepertoire HTBI primers and Arm-PCR of CDR3 regions, TCR beta libraries were built. TCRdb ran MiXCR on the multiplex PCR reads and lists one entry per CDR3 protein. The table records about 520,000 distinct CDR3 sequences, around 12% of them present only once. Documented time point: newly diagnosed GD, antithyroid drugs for less than 3 months. There was RNA extracted from PBMCs, and the TCR library was made from it. These sequences were also reported in another study, on T cells in Graves' hyperthyroidism and ophthalmopathy.

The sample consisted of peripheral blood mononuclear cells (PBMCs), taken at new diagnosis, from a patient treated with antithyroid drugs. All receptors come from a woman aged 25 to 39 with Graves disease.

This clonotype was detected many times. The V gene is TRBV30, the J gene TRBJ2-7; D is perhaps TRBD2 (5 bases). Per germline, CDR1 GTSNPN and CDR2 SVGIG (reference sequence). The CDR3 runs 13 residues. Trimming took 4 bases from V and 9 from J, leaving 19 bases between them. CDR3 sequence reads: CAWKADPTSGQYF. The CDR3 region has the DNA TGTGCCTGGAAAGCGGACCCGACCTCCGGGCAGTACTTC.

The table lists this clonotype with many counts. V gene TRBV12-3 or TRBV12-4 combines with J gene TRBJ2-5, with TRBD2 matching over 8 bases. This CDR3 contains 16 residues. V gave up 5 bases and J gave up 9 bases; unmatched junction bases: 17. The CDR3 loop reads CASSPGRGVGPWAQYF. The CDR3, as DNA: TGTGCCAGCAGTCCCGGGAGGGGGGTAGGGCCGTGGGCCCAGTACTTC.

At least ten counts were recorded for this clonotype. This rearrangement joins TRBV28 to TRBJ1-1; D not resolved. This CDR3 spans 15 amino acids. With 5 bases removed from V and 1 base from J, the gap between germline ends came to 14 bases. In germline, CDR1 is MDHEN, CDR2 SYDVKM. CDR3 sequence (DNA): TGTGCCAGCAGTCTTCCCGTATTGCCGAACACTGAAGCTTTCTTT. This codes for CASSLPVLPNTEAFF.

In its sample, this clonotype was seen a few times. The chain uses TRBV28 and TRBJ1-1; D is unclear. The V and J ends lost 6 bases and 8 bases respectively, with 16 bases between them. The CDR3 runs 13 residues. Germline V gene sequence: CDR1 MDHEN, CDR2 SYDVKM. The chain's CDR3 is CASRPSTPREAFF. As DNA, the CDR3 is TGTGCCAGCAGGCCGAGTACGCCCAGGGAAGCTTTCTTT.

This clonotype has ten or more counts. The chain is built from TRBV28 and TRBJ2-1, with D possibly matching TRBD2 (6 bases). Trimming pared 6 bases from V and 5 bases from J, leaving 14 bases between. CDR3 length equals 14 residues. CDR1 is MDHEN, CDR2 SYDVKM, per germline. DNA for the CDR3: TGTGCCAGCAGCCTCACGGGACTCCACAATGAGCAGTTCTTC. Amino acids: CASSLTGLHNEQFF.

This chain joins TRBV4-1 and TRBJ1-1; D is unclear. Germline loops: CDR1 MGHRA, CDR2 YSYEKL. Between the trimmed V and J ends, which lost 1 base and 10 bases, there was a span of 7 bases. The CDR3 has 11 amino acids. This chain's CDR3 is CASSQGRVAFF. The CDR3 nucleotides are TGCGCCAGCAGCCAAGGACGGGTAGCTTTCTTT.

This clonotype was seen repeatedly, ten times or more. The gene calls are TRBV7-3 and TRBJ2-3; 9 nucleotides match TRBD1. The CDR3 sequence is 14 residues long. The junction had 4 bases not matched to a gene; V was cut back by 5 bases and J by 4 bases. Germline V gene sequence: CDR1 SGHTA, CDR2 FQGTGA. This chain's CDR3 is CASSRDRASDTQYF. The DNA for the CDR3 is TGTGCCAGCAGCCGGGACAGGGCTTCAGATACGCAGTATTTT.

In regard to this clonotype: This may come from a read error, since a much larger clone is one base off. The chain has TRBV6-5 and TRBJ1-1; D may be TRBD1 (5 bases). The V end was cut by 4 bases, the J end by 0 bases, with 9 bases between. The germline V gene has CDR1 MNHEY and CDR2 SVGAGI. CDR3 size: 14 residues. CDR3 coding DNA: TGTGCCAGCAGTTGGGGCAGACTGAACACTGAAGCTTTCTTT. Translation gives CASSWGRLNTEAFF.

Many counts were recorded for this clonotype. The chain uses TRBV2 and TRBJ1-3, with D unresolved. V was cut by 6 bases and J by 4 bases, with 19 bases left in between. Germline CDR1 SNHLY, CDR2 FYNNEI. The CDR3 spans 16 residues. The CDR3 sequence is CASSRVRRMRGNTIYF. The CDR3 nucleotides read TGTGCCAGCAGCCGGGTCCGGAGGATGAGGGGAAACACCATATATTTT.

This clonotype was counted many times. J is TRBJ2-7 and V is TRBV6-2 or TRBV6-3; perhaps TRBD2 as D (5 bases). V lost 4 bases and J lost 3, with 13 bases in between. The CDR3 loop spans 14 amino acids. Germline values: CDR1 MNHEY, CDR2 SVGEGT. CDR3 protein: CASSWTAGFYEQYF. The CDR3 DNA reads TGTGCCAGCAGTTGGACTGCCGGATTCTACGAGCAGTACTTC.

This clonotype appeared many times. The chain uses TRBV5-1 and TRBJ1-2; 8 nucleotides line up with TRBD1. V shed 2 bases and J 7 bases; nucleotides not matched to a gene: 10. Germline V CDR1 and CDR2: SGHRS, YFSETQ. This CDR3 is built from 15 residues. CDR3 sequence: CASSFSGTGGAGYTF. CDR3 DNA sequence: TGCGCCAGCAGCTTCTCCGGGACAGGAGGCGCTGGCTACACCTTC.

This clonotype has at least ten counts. The rearrangement links TRBV6-9 to TRBJ1-1, with 7 positions matching TRBD1. Germline CDR1 reads MNHGY; CDR2 reads SVAAGI. Unmatched junction bases numbered 6, after V lost 4 bases and J lost 7 bases. CDR3 length: 13 amino acids. The CDR3 here is CASSSGQLIEAFF. Here the CDR3 DNA reads TGTGCCAGCAGTTCGGGACAGCTTATTGAAGCTTTCTTT.

This clonotype was seen only a few times. The V and J genes are TRBV7-8 and TRBJ1-6; D gene uncertain. The CDR3 covers 16 residues. Trimming took 6 bases from V and 0 from J, leaving 12 bases between them. Germline-derived CDR1 and CDR2 are SGHVS and FQNEAQ. The CDR3, as DNA: TGTGCCAGCAGGATACAGTCGAGCTCCTATAATTCACCCCTCCACTTT. It translates to CASRIQSSSYNSPLHF. Full variable domain (missing parts from reference TRBV7-8 and TRBJ1-6): GAGVSQSPRYKVAKRGQDVALRCDPISGHVSLFWYQQALGQGPEFLTYFQNEAQLDKSGLPSDRFFAERPEGSVSTLKIQRTQQEDSAVYLCASRIQSSSYNSPLHFGNGTRLTVT.

In this sample, this clonotype turned up many times. The CDR3 nucleotides read TGTGCCAGCAGTTACGCTAGCGGGAGGGCAAATGAGCAGTTCTTC. This gives the protein CASSYASGRANEQFF. The genes are TRBV6-5 and TRBJ2-1, with 12 bases aligning to TRBD2. Germline V gene data show CDR1 as MNHEY and CDR2 as SVGAGI. V lost 2 bases, J lost 7 bases, and 3 bases stayed unmatched. The CDR3 covers 15 residues.

Ten or more counts support this clonotype. This sequence joins TRBV20-1 and TRBJ2-7, with a weak D call TRBD1 (6 bases). The CDR3 spans 15 residues. Trimming stripped 0 bases from V and 7 bases from J, with 19 bases between. Germline lookup yields CDR1 DFQATT and CDR2 SNEGSKA (reference sequence). The CDR3 DNA follows: TGCAGTGCTAGAGATCGGAACAGGGATTCGTCAGAGCAGTACTTC. Residues: CSARDRNRDSSEQYF.

The table lists this clonotype with many counts. This chain connects TRBV6-1 to TRBJ2-1, with D possibly TRBD1 on 6 matching bases. V gave up 3 bases and J gave up 3 bases, with 9 bases separating them. CDR3 length equals 14 residues. The germline CDR1 and CDR2 sequences are MNHNS and SASEGT. In nucleotides, the CDR3 is TGTGCCAGCAGTGACAGGGGCTTCTACAATGAGCAGTTCTTC. Amino acid sequence: CASSDRGFYNEQFF.

This clonotype was observed at least ten times. The chain has TRBV27 and TRBJ2-7, with 8 bases fitting TRBD2. J gave up 2 bases and V 8 bases, and 11 bases lay outside the gene matches. In germline, CDR1 is MNHEY, CDR2 SMNVEV (reference sequence). CDR3 length equals 15 residues. This CDR3 reads CASSISGGATYEQYF. DNA for the CDR3: TGTGCCAGCTCGATTTCGGGGGGGGCTACCTACGAGCAGTACTTC.

This clonotype was observed a handful of times. This chain uses TRBV5-4 with TRBJ2-1; possible D gene TRBD2, 5 bases. Between the trimmed V and J ends, which lost 4 bases and 16 bases, there was a span of 21 bases. This CDR3 comprises 13 residues. From germline, CDR1 is SGHNT and CDR2 YYREEE (reference sequence). The CDR3, as DNA: TGTGCCAGCAGCCGGGGAGCCTTCCCTGGGAGATTCTTC. Its protein product is CASSRGAFPGRFF.